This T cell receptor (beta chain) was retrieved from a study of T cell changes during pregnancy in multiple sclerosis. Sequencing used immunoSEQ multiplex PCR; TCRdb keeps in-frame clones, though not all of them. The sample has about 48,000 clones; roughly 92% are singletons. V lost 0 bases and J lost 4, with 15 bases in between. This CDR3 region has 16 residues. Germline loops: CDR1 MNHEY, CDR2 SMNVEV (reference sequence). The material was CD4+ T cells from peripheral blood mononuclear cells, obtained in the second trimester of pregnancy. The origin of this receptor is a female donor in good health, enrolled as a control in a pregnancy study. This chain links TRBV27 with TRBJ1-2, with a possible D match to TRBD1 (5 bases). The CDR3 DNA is TGTGCCAGCAGTTTATCGGCTTATGGGGGGAGCTATGGCTACACCTTC. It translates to CASSLSAYGGSYGYTF.